This T cell receptor (beta chain) is from a study of cytomegalovirus exposure and HLA in healthy donors. Points from the study as a whole: The authors confirmed in vitro that a few CMV-associated chains were specific for CMV antigens. In an earlier analysis, productive rearrangement rates for most beta V segments clustered near 87% or 30%. Presence/absence analyses assumed roughly uniform sequencing depth across donors, which may not hold. Information on immune exposure was restricted to one variable (CMV serostatus).

Primers included in the PCR were 60 Vbeta and 13 Jbeta primers. The data were produced by immunoSEQ multiplex PCR, yet TCRdb's version contains in-frame clones alone and is incomplete. There are approximately 180,000 clones in the sample; 75% to 85% occur only once, and 4.9% lies in the top ten. A note on this clone: The antigen remains unidentified.

Germline V gene lookup returns CDR1 LNHDA and CDR2 SQIVND (reference sequence). The CDR3 has 16 amino acids. Trimming took off 8 bases at V and 2 bases at J, with 21 bases between the two ends. This clonotype originated in a woman between 18 and 29 years old in good health and CMV-seropositive. The chain recombines TRBV19 with TRBJ1-2; D is undetermined. The sample comprised PBMCs. The CDR3 coding sequence is TGTGCCAGTTCGATCATAGGCGGGTATACAAACTATGGCTACACCTTC. Protein product: CASSIIGGYTNYGYTF.